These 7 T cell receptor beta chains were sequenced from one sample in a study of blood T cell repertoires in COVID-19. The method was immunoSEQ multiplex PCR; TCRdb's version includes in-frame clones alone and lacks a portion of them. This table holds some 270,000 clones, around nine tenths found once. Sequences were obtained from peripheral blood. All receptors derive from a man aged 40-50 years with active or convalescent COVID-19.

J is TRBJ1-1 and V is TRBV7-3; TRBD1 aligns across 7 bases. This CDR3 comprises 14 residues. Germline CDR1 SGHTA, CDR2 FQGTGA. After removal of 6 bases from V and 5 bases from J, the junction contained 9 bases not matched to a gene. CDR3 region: CASSTGGGGTEAFF. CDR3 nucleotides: TGTGCCAGCAGTACCGGAGGGGGCGGGACTGAAGCTTTCTTT.

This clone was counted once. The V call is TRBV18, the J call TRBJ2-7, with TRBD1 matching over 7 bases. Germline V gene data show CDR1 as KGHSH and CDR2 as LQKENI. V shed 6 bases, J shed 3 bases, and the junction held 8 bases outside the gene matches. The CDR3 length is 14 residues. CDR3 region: CASSQGNRGYEQYF. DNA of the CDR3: TGTGCCAGCTCCCAGGGAAACAGGGGCTACGAGCAGTACTTC. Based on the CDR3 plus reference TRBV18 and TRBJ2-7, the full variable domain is NAGVMQNPRHLVRRRGQEARLRCSPMKGHSHVYWYRQLPEEGLKFMVYLQKENIIDESGMPKERFSAEFPKEGPSILRIQQVVRGDSAAYFCASSQGNRGYEQYFGPGTRLTVT.

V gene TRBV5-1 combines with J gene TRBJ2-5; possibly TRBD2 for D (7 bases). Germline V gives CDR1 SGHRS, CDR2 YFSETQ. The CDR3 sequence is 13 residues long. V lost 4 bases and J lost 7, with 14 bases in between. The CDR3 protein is CASSGAGAVTQYF. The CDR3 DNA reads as TGCGCCAGCAGCGGTGCGGGGGCGGTGACCCAGTACTTC.

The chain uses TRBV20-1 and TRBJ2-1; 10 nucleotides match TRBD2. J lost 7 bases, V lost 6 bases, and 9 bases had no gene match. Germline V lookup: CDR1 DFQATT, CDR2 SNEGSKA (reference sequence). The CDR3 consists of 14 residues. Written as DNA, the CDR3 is TGCAGTGCAAGTGATAGCGGGGGGTTGAATGAGCAGTTCTTC. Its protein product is CSASDSGGLNEQFF.

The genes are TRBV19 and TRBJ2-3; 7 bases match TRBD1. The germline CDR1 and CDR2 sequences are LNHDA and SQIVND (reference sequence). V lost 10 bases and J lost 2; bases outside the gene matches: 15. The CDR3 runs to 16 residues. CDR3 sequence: CATNQHDRVPTDTQYF. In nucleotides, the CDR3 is TGTGCCACCAACCAACACGACAGGGTCCCCACAGATACGCAGTATTTT.

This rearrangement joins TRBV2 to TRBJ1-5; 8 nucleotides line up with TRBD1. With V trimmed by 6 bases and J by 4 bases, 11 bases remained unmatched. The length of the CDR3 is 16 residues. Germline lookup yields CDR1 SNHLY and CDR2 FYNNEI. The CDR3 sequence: CASSLDRGGRNQPQHF. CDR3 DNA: TGTGCCAGCAGCCTAGACAGGGGCGGCAGGAATCAGCCCCAGCATTTT.

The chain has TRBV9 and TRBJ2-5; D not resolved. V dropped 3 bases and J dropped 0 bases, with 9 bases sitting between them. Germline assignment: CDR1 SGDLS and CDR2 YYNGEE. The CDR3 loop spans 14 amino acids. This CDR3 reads CASSAGSNQETQYF. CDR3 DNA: TGTGCCAGCAGCGCCGGGTCAAACCAAGAGACCCAGTACTTC.